The present T cell receptor (beta chain) was sequenced within a study of beta chain features in type 1 diabetes. Whole-study context: There was similarity between patients and healthy donors in age, gender and cell yields. Sorted cells examined across all samples numbered around 100 million. Findings of the study overall: With patients and controls alike, PCR might favor shorter templates to an equal degree. All four CD4+ subsets from Type 1 diabetes patients carried moderately but significantly shorter TCRB CDR3s.

There are a few counts of this clone. Antigen: not known. Other DNA sequences from this sample encode an identical CDR3 as well. Every isolated RNA sample was fully reverse transcribed, so sequencing captured expressed TCRB transcripts. Assay: immunoSEQ multiplex PCR; the TCRdb copy retains only in-frame clones and omits some. This sample carries over 600,000 clones, roughly an eighth of them seen once, and the ten largest clones take around 0.12%. Germline CDR1 is LGHNA and CDR2 is YSLEER. Trimming pared 0 bases from V and 1 base from J, leaving 6 bases between. The CDR3 totals 14 residues. J is TRBJ1-1 and V is TRBV4-3; D unclear. The specimen was naive CD4+ T cells from blood. The clonotype was recovered from a man aged 30 to 45 with type 1 diabetes. CDR3 bases: TGCGCCAGCAGCCAAGATCGGCAGAACACTGAAGCTTTCTTT. Amino acid sequence: CASSQDRQNTEAFF.